The rows below give T cell receptor beta chains drawn from one sample of a study of OX40 agonist ivuxolimab in advanced cancers. TCRdb keeps only in-frame clones here, not all; method: immunoSEQ multiplex PCR. The table has tens of thousands of clones, 77% seen once. This sample comprised CD4+ or CD8+ T cells sorted from blood, obtained in a trial of the OX40 agonist ivuxolimab. These receptors all stem from an adult with an advanced solid tumor such as melanoma, head and neck, liver or kidney cancer. Both conserved end residues are part of each CDR3. The order of the fields is J gene, V gene, D gene, clone size, CDR3 protein, CDR3 DNA. The D gene is left open where the match is weak. Clone size is stated in some rows and not others, as once, few, many or a class when expanded.

>TRBJ1-5|TRBV6-5|NA|NA
CASSRDSGNQPQHF
TGTGCCAGCAGCCGTGACAGTGGCAATCAGCCCCAGCATTTT
>TRBJ2-3|TRBV4-2|NA|NA
CASSRGLIGVNTDTQYF
TGTGCCAGCAGCCGGGGCCTTATCGGGGTGAACACAGATACGCAGTATTTT
>TRBJ1-1|TRBV6-5|NA|NA
CASRKDRTEAFF
TGTGCCAGCAGAAAGGACAGAACTGAAGCTTTCTTT
>TRBJ2-7|TRBV11-1|NA|few
CASTYGTPKHEQYF
TGTGCCAGCACCTACGGGACTCCGAAGCACGAGCAGTACTTC
>TRBJ1-2|TRBV4-2|NA|few
CASSHRYGYTF
TGTGCCAGCAGCCATCGGTATGGCTACACCTTC
>TRBJ2-5|TRBV29-1|NA|NA
CSVGGMIGIGETQYF
TGCAGCGTTGGGGGGATGATCGGAATCGGCGAGACCCAGTACTTC
>TRBJ2-5|TRBV5-4|TRBD1|NA
CASSRGQGRIQETQYF
TGTGCCAGCAGCCGAGGACAGGGGCGGATACAAGAGACCCAGTACTTC
>TRBJ1-5|TRBV7-9|TRBD1|NA
CASSPGTVGNQPQHF
TGTGCCAGCAGCCCCGGGACAGTCGGAAATCAGCCCCAGCATTTT
>TRBJ2-2|TRBV19|NA|once
CASRTYGTKTGELFF
TGTGCCAGCAGAACTTACGGGACAAAGACCGGGGAGCTGTTTTTT
>TRBJ1-1|TRBV10-3|NA|NA
CAISRDRASEAFF
TGTGCCATCAGCAGGGATAGGGCATCTGAAGCTTTCTTT
>TRBJ2-5|TRBV5-1|NA|NA
CASSGEGFMGTQYF
TGCGCCAGCAGCGGCGAAGGGTTTATGGGGACCCAGTACTTC
>TRBJ2-7|TRBV6-5|NA|NA
CASSYLGPSGYEQYF
TGTGCCAGCAGTTACTTGGGCCCCTCTGGGTACGAGCAGTACTTC
>TRBJ1-5|TRBV18|NA|NA
CASSPGRGNQPQHF
TGTGCCAGCTCACCAGGGAGGGGCAATCAGCCCCAGCATTTT
>TRBJ2-3|TRBV19|TRBD2|NA
CATSGTSGLPSTDTQYF
TGTGCCACTAGCGGGACTAGCGGGCTTCCTAGCACAGATACGCAGTATTTT
>TRBJ2-5|TRBV4-3|NA|few
CASSQDHAGQETQYF
TGCGCCAGCAGCCAAGATCATGCAGGCCAAGAGACCCAGTACTTC
>TRBJ2-1|TRBV10-3|TRBD2|NA
CAISDSRTSGVYNEQFF
TGTGCCATCAGTGATTCCCGGACTAGCGGGGTATACAATGAGCAGTTCTTC
>TRBJ2-3|TRBV7-2|TRBD2|NA
CASSFTSGNTDTQYF
TGTGCCAGCAGCTTTACTAGCGGAAACACAGATACGCAGTATTTT
>TRBJ1-5|TRBV27|TRBD1|few
CASSPTGGNLNQPQHF
TGTGCCAGCAGTCCGACAGGGGGAAACCTCAATCAGCCCCAGCATTTT
>TRBJ2-7|TRBV7-2|TRBD1|few
CASSSGGGTGGKQYF
TGTGCCAGCAGCTCTGGGGGAGGGACAGGGGGCAAGCAGTACTTC
>TRBJ2-4|TRBV6-5|TRBD2|NA
CASSYSGLAGGRWYF
TGTGCCAGCAGTTACTCGGGACTAGCGGGGGGGCGTTGGTACTTC
>TRBJ1-3|TRBV19|NA|NA
CASSPGTGSSGNTIYF
TGTGCCAGTAGCCCTGGAACGGGGAGCTCTGGAAACACCATATATTTT
>TRBJ2-5|TRBV5-1|NA|NA
CASSAGGGAGQETQYF
TGCGCCAGCAGCGCTGGGGGGGGCGCGGGGCAAGAGACCCAGTACTTC
>TRBJ2-2|TRBV15|TRBD2|NA
CATSSEAGGRTGELFF
TGTGCCACCAGCTCGGAGGCGGGAGGACGCACCGGGGAGCTGTTTTTT
>TRBJ2-7|TRBV6-1|TRBD2|NA
CASSEREWLAGGLRYEQYF
TGTGCCAGCAGTGAAAGGGAGTGGTTAGCGGGAGGATTAAGGTACGAGCAGTACTTC